The 31 T cell receptor beta chains below were found in one sample sequenced in a study of cytomegalovirus exposure and HLA in healthy donors. With 60 Vbeta and 13 Jbeta primers, the PCR was carried out. Measured with immunoSEQ multiplex PCR; TCRdb has only the in-frame clones, and not every one. Of roughly 100,000 clones in the sample, 76% were seen once. Sequencing was done on a sample of PBMCs. The receptors originated from a man aged 35-49 years in good health and CMV-seropositive.

J is TRBJ1-2 and V is TRBV27; 10 bases agree with TRBD1. The germline V gene has CDR1 MNHEY and CDR2 SMNVEV (reference sequence). This CDR3 has 14 residues. The V segment lost 8 bases and the J segment 4 bases; nucleotides outside the gene matches: 7. The CDR3 nucleotides are TGTGCCAGCCGGGGGACAGGGGCCGGCTATGGCTACACCTTC. Its protein is CASRGTGAGYGYTF.

The chain joins TRBV7-3 to TRBJ2-3; possibly TRBD2 for D (7 bases). V was trimmed by 5 bases and J by 1 base, leaving 13 bases between them. CDR3 length: 15 residues. CDR1 SGHTA and CDR2 FQGTGA come from the germline V gene. The CDR3 coding sequence is TGTGCCAGCAGCCTGGGGGGGGGCCGCACAGATACGCAGTATTTT. It encodes CASSLGGGRTDTQYF.

The V gene is TRBV11-2, the J gene TRBJ2-5; 10 bases align to TRBD2. J gave up 3 bases and V 4 bases, and 5 bases lay outside the gene matches. The CDR3 totals 15 residues. CDR1 SGHAT and CDR2 FQNNGV come from the germline V gene. CDR3 sequence reads: CASSSLAGVKETQYF. CDR3 bases: TGTGCCAGCAGCTCCCTAGCGGGGGTCAAAGAGACCCAGTACTTC.

The chain joins TRBV7-2 to TRBJ2-7; 9 bases agree with TRBD1. With V trimmed by 0 bases and J by 5 bases, 5 bases remained unmatched. The germline V gene encodes CDR1 SGHTA and CDR2 FQGNSA. The CDR3 has 15 amino acids. The CDR3 spells CASSLAPGTGNEQYF. In DNA, the CDR3 is TGTGCCAGCAGCTTAGCCCCCGGGACAGGGAACGAGCAGTACTTC.

The chain joins TRBV7-9 to TRBJ1-2; 11 bases are shared with TRBD1. After removal of 1 base from V and 3 bases from J, the junction contained 4 bases not matched to a gene. The CDR3 loop spans 16 amino acids. CDR1 is SEHNR, CDR2 FQNEAQ, per germline (reference sequence). The CDR3 sequence is CASSLGRDRGDYGYTF. The CDR3 DNA follows: TGTGCCAGCAGCTTAGGAAGGGACAGGGGGGACTATGGCTACACCTTC.

This rearrangement joins TRBV11-3 to TRBJ2-1, with D perhaps TRBD1 (6 bases). The CDR3 has 13 amino acids. Trimming took 4 bases from V and 8 from J, leaving 12 bases between them. Per germline, CDR1 SGHNT and CDR2 YENEEA. CDR3 nucleotide sequence: TGTGCCAGCAGCTCCAACCAGGGGTATGAGCAGTTCTTC. This gives the protein CASSSNQGYEQFF.

V usage is TRBV4-1 and J usage is TRBJ1-3; possible D gene TRBD1, 5 bases. The CDR3 sequence is 16 residues long. The V gene's germline CDR1 is MGHRA and CDR2 YSYEKL. V lost 3 bases and J 2 bases, leaving 14 bases between the germline ends. The CDR3 sequence is CASSHPLARAGNTIYF. The CDR3 DNA is TGCGCCAGCAGCCATCCTTTAGCCAGGGCTGGAAACACCATATATTTT.

This chain joins TRBV7-5 and TRBJ1-5; the table gives TRBD1 as D, unverified against the DNA. TRBV7-5 has pseudogene status. The CDR3 is 17 amino acids. CDR3 residues: CARSLPIGGRGNQPQHF. The DNA of the CDR3 is TGTGCCAGAAGCCTCCCTATAGGGGGCAGAGGCAATCAGCCCCAGCATTTT.

This clone was recorded only once. The chain carries TRBV19 and TRBJ1-2, with TRBD1 as a possible D gene (6 bases). CDR1 LNHDA and CDR2 SQIVND come from the germline V gene (reference sequence). This CDR3 comprises 15 residues. Trimming removed 0 bases at V and 8 bases at J, with 16 bases between. CDR3 sequence (DNA): TGTGCCAGTAGTATAGATAGGGCGCAGGGGAACGGCTACACCTTC. This sequence encodes CASSIDRAQGNGYTF.

This clone has a single count. The rearrangement joins TRBV7-2 to TRBJ2-7, with 7 nucleotides matching TRBD2. Germline CDR1 SGHTA, CDR2 FQGNSA. The CDR3 extends over 14 amino acids. V shed 4 bases and J 2 bases; nucleotides not matched to a gene: 5. DNA for the CDR3: TGTGCCAGCAGCTGGGGGGGACTTACCTACGAGCAGTACTTC. It is translated as CASSWGGLTYEQYF. The variable domain in full, with the rest retrieved from reference TRBV7-2 and TRBJ2-7, is GAGVSQSPSNKVTEKGKDVELRCDPISGHTALYWYRQSLGQGLEFLIYFQGNSAPDKSGLPSDRFSAERTGGSVSTLTIQRTQQEDSAVYLCASSWGGLTYEQYFGPGTRLTVT.

V is TRBV6-4 and J is TRBJ2-1; 11 nucleotides align to TRBD1. CDR1 and CDR2 from the germline V gene are MRHNA and SNTAGT. This CDR3 is 16 amino acids long. V lost 3 bases, J lost 7 bases, and 8 bases stayed unmatched. As DNA, the CDR3 is TGTGCCAGCAGTGAGGGACAGGGGGACCTCCGGAATGAGCAGTTCTTC. It yields the protein CASSEGQGDLRNEQFF.

This clone came up once. This chain joins TRBV7-2 and TRBJ2-5; TRBD1 agrees at 8 bases. TRBJ2-7 explains the end of the DNA better; the J call may be wrong. There are 14 residues in the CDR3. Per the germline V gene, CDR1 is SGHTA and CDR2 is FQGNSA. The CDR3 sequence: CASSLFRGRDEQYF. In DNA, the CDR3 is TGTGCCAGCAGCTTATTCAGGGGGCGCGACGAGCAGTACTTC.

The J gene is TRBJ2-3, the V gene TRBV18; 7 positions agree with TRBD1. Unmatched junction bases numbered 15, after V lost 5 bases and J lost 10 bases. Germline loops: CDR1 KGHSH, CDR2 LQKENI. The CDR3 loop spans 15 amino acids. The CDR3 DNA is TGTGCCAGCTCAAAAACTCCCGGGAACAGGGGTGCGCAGTATTTT. Amino acids: CASSKTPGNRGAQYF.

This clone was detected only a few times. The chain employs TRBV6-1 and TRBJ2-7; no firm D call. Germline CDR1 reads MNHNS; CDR2 reads SASEGT. The CDR3 has 17 residues. V lost 2 bases and J lost 0, with 17 bases in between. The CDR3: CASSERVFVSTSYEQYF. Written as DNA, the CDR3 is TGTGCCAGCAGTGAAAGAGTATTCGTTAGCACCTCCTACGAGCAGTACTTC.

This chain uses TRBV7-3 with TRBJ2-4, with 7 bases fitting TRBD2. CDR1 is SGHTA, CDR2 FQGTGA, per germline. V lost 4 bases and J lost 6; bases outside the gene matches: 3. The CDR3 runs to 13 residues. This CDR3 is CASSSSGGNIQYF. DNA for the CDR3: TGTGCCAGCAGCTCCTCGGGGGGAAACATTCAGTACTTC.

V is TRBV5-1 and J is TRBJ1-1; TRBD1 agrees at 9 bases. CDR1 is SGHRS, CDR2 YFSETQ, per germline. This CDR3 is 14 amino acids long. The V gene end was trimmed by 7 bases and the J gene end by 7 bases; junction bases not matched to a gene: 11. This CDR3 is CASLQGASGGEAFF. The CDR3, as DNA: TGCGCCAGCCTACAGGGGGCTTCAGGCGGTGAAGCTTTCTTT.

CDR3 sequence reads: CASSQRRDYPTYEQYF. The CDR3 region has the DNA TGTGCCAGCAGCCAAAGACGGGACTATCCGACCTACGAGCAGTACTTC. J is TRBJ2-7 and V is TRBV9, with 7 bases identical to TRBD2. Per the germline V gene, CDR1 is SGDLS and CDR2 is YYNGEE. The CDR3 is 16 amino acids. V lost 4 bases to trimming and J lost 2 bases; unmatched junction nucleotides: 12.

This clone was picked up one time. The chain is built from TRBV7-8 and TRBJ2-2; 9 bases map to TRBD1. Trimming at V came to 5 bases and at J to 4 bases, leaving 5 bases not matched to a gene. The CDR3 length is 15 residues. Germline values: CDR1 SGHVS, CDR2 FQNEAQ. This CDR3 reads CASSDTGGFTGELFF. CDR3 bases: TGTGCCAGCAGCGACACAGGGGGCTTCACCGGGGAGCTGTTTTTT. The whole variable domain, filled in from reference TRBV7-8 and TRBJ2-2, reads GAGVSQSPRYKVAKRGQDVALRCDPISGHVSLFWYQQALGQGPEFLTYFQNEAQLDKSGLPSDRFFAERPEGSVSTLKIQRTQQEDSAVYLCASSDTGGFTGELFFGEGSRLTVL.

This clone was observed a single time. The V call is TRBV11-2, the J call TRBJ2-3; 11 nucleotides line up with TRBD2. Germline loops: CDR1 SGHAT, CDR2 FQNNGV. The CDR3 runs to 16 residues. V gave up 4 bases and J gave up 2 bases; unmatched junction bases: 5. CDR3 nucleotide sequence: TGTGCCAGCAGCTATCGACTAGCGGGGAACACAGATACGCAGTATTTT. Amino acids: CASSYRLAGNTDTQYF.

This rearrangement joins TRBV7-2 to TRBJ2-3; D possibly corresponds to TRBD2 (5 bases). V lost 0 bases and J 4 bases, leaving 11 bases between the germline ends. Germline CDR1 SGHTA, CDR2 FQGNSA. The CDR3 is 15 residues long. CDR3 in DNA: TGTGCCAGCAGCTTAGCCAGTCGGGGTCCAGATACGCAGTATTTT. Translated, it gives CASSLASRGPDTQYF.

Note on this clone: A read error may account for a junction end that differs from germline. The sample contains more than one DNA sequence encoding this CDR3. This rearrangement joins TRBV27 to TRBJ1-2, with D possibly matching TRBD1 (6 bases). CDR3 size: 15 residues. CDR1 MNHEY and CDR2 SMNVEV come from the germline V gene (reference sequence). The CDR3 DNA reads TGTGCCAGCAGTTTAAGGCAGGGGAACAGGTATGGTTACACCTTC. Translation: CASSLRQGNRYGYTF.

The rearrangement uses TRBV4-3 and TRBJ2-1; 9 positions agree with TRBD1. The CDR3 loop spans 16 amino acids. The J segment lost 8 bases and the V segment lost 0 bases, leaving 8 bases of the junction unmatched. CDR1 and CDR2 (germline): LGHNA, YSLEER. Written as DNA, the CDR3 is TGCGCCAGCAGCCAAGACACAGGGGGCTTTTTCGATGAGCAGTTCTTC. It encodes CASSQDTGGFFDEQFF.

The rearrangement links TRBV6-5 to TRBJ2-7; 11 bases line up with TRBD2. The V segment lost 5 bases and the J segment 1 base; nucleotides outside the gene matches: 4. The CDR3 totals 15 residues. Germline assignment: CDR1 MNHEY and CDR2 SVGAGI. The DNA for the CDR3 is TGTGCCAGCAGTGCCCTAGCGGGAGGATCCTACGAGCAGTACTTC. It encodes CASSALAGGSYEQYF.

The chain uses TRBV6-1 and TRBJ1-2, with no clear D. The CDR3 is 13 amino acids. Trimming took off 5 bases at V and 0 bases at J, with 7 bases between the two ends. CDR1 is MNHNS and CDR2 is SASEGT in the germline V gene. CDR3: CASSPRANYGYTF. CDR3 DNA sequence: TGTGCCAGCAGTCCAAGAGCTAACTATGGCTACACCTTC.

The rearrangement links TRBV4-3 to TRBJ2-1, with TRBD2 as a possible D gene (5 bases). The CDR3 length is 12 residues. Germline values: CDR1 LGHNA, CDR2 YSLEER. V dropped 1 base and J dropped 10 bases, with 8 bases sitting between them. The chain's CDR3 is CASSQVPGEQFF. Here the CDR3 DNA reads TGCGCCAGCAGCCAAGTGCCGGGAGAGCAGTTCTTC.

The genes are TRBV9 and TRBJ1-4; 9 bases align to TRBD1. CDR3 length equals 14 residues. Germline CDR1 and CDR2: SGDLS and YYNGEE. V lost 2 bases to trimming and J lost 5 bases; unmatched junction nucleotides: 1. CDR3 bases: TGTGCCAGCAGCGTGGGGACAGGGAATGAAAAACTGTTTTTT. Translating gives CASSVGTGNEKLFF.

This clone was detected only a few times. Germline and junction disagree at one end, which may indicate a read error. The chain employs TRBV5-4 and TRBJ2-4; maybe TRBD2 (6 bases). This CDR3 contains 15 residues. Germline CDR1 is SGHNT and CDR2 is YYREEE (reference sequence). As DNA, the CDR3 is TGTGCCAGCAGCGATCCCGGGACTGTAAAAAACAGTCAGTACTTC. It yields the protein CASSDPGTVKNSQYF.

The chain recombines TRBV5-1 with TRBJ2-2; D not certain. V dropped 2 bases and J dropped 0 bases, with 8 bases sitting between them. Per the germline V gene, CDR1 is SGHRS and CDR2 is YFSETQ. This CDR3 has 15 amino acids. CDR3 residues: CASSLYLPNTGELFF. The CDR3, as DNA: TGCGCCAGCAGCTTATACCTACCGAACACCGGGGAGCTGTTTTTT.

The table lists this clone with a few counts. The chain uses TRBV5-4 and TRBJ2-7; TRBD2 matches at 8 bases. Germline trimming cut 3 bases from V and 0 bases from J; bases unmatched to any gene: 5. CDR1 is SGHNT and CDR2 is YYREEE in the germline V gene (reference sequence). The CDR3 runs to 15 residues. CDR3 residues: CASSSKRGTSYEQYF. CDR3 nucleotides: TGTGCCAGCAGCTCTAAGCGGGGGACCTCCTACGAGCAGTACTTC.

The chain couples TRBV20-1 to TRBJ2-7, with D perhaps matching TRBD1 (5 bases). Trimming took 4 bases from V and 1 from J, leaving 5 bases between them. Germline V gives CDR1 DFQATT, CDR2 SNEGSKA (reference sequence). This CDR3 is 11 amino acids long. CDR3 region: CSAKGSYEQYF. CDR3 in DNA: TGCAGTGCTAAGGGGTCCTACGAGCAGTACTTC.

The genes are TRBV11-3 and TRBJ2-7, with TRBD2 matching 8 bases. The CDR3 consists of 14 residues. Germline assignment: CDR1 SGHNT and CDR2 YENEEA. V lost 4 bases to trimming and J lost 6 bases; unmatched junction nucleotides: 8. The CDR3 DNA is TGTGCCAGCAGCTCGGGGGGGGTTATCGGCGAGCAGTACTTC. It encodes CASSSGGVIGEQYF.